This TCR beta chain was found in a study of blood T cell repertoires in COVID-19. The germline gives CDR1 MNHEY, CDR2 SMNVEV (reference sequence). This CDR3 is built from 17 residues. V was cut by 5 bases and J by 0 bases, with 17 bases left in between. This table comes from immunoSEQ multiplex PCR, and its TCRdb copy is limited to in-frame clones, with some not included. The table shows approximately 140,000 clones, with approximately 86% occurring only once. The chain carries TRBV27 and TRBJ2-4; D is ambiguous. This receptor was taken from a woman in her 50s who had recovered from COVID-19. The sequencing input was PBMCs or T cells enriched from blood (not recorded which). The CDR3 coding sequence is TGTGCCAGCAGTCCCTACCCCGATTTGATAGCCAAAAACATTCAGTACTTC. This translates into CASSPYPDLIAKNIQYF.